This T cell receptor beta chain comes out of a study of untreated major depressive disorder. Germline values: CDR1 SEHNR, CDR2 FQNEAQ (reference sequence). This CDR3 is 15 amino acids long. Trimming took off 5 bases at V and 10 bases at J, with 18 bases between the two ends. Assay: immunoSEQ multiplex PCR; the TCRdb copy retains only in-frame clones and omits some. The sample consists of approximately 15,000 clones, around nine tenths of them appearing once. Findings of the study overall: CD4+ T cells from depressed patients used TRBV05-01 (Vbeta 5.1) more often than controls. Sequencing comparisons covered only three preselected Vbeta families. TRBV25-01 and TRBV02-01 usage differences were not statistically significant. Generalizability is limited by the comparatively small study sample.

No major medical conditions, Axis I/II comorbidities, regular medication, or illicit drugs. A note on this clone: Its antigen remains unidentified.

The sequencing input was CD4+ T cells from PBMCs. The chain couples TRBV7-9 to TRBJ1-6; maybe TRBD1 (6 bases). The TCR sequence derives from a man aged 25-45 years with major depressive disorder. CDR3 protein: CASSGGYRECSPLHF. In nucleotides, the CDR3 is TGTGCCAGCAGCGGGGGGTACAGGGAGTGCTCACCCCTCCACTTT.